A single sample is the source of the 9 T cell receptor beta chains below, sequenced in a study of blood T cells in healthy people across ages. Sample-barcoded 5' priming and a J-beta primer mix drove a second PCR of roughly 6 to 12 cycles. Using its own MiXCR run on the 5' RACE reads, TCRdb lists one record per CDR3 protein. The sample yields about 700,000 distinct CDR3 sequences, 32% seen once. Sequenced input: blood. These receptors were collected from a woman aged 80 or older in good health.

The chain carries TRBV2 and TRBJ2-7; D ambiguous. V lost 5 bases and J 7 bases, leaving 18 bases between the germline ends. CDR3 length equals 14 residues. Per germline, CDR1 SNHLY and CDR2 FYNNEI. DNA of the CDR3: TGTGCCAGCAGTCGCTGGGGATCATGCTCTGAGCAGTACTTC. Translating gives CASSRWGSCSEQYF.

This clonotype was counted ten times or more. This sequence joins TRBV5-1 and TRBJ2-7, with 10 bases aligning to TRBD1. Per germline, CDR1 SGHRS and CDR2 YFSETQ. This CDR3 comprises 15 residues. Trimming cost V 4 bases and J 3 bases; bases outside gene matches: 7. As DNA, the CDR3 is TGCGCCAGCAGCCCTGGATGGACAGGGGGCTACGAGCAGTACTTC. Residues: CASSPGWTGGYEQYF.

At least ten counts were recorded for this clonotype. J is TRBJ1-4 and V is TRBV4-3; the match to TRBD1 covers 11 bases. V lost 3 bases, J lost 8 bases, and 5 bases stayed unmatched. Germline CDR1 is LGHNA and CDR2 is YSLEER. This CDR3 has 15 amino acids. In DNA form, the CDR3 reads TGCGCCAGCAGCCAGACCGGGACAGGGGGGGAAAAACTGTTTTTT. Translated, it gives CASSQTGTGGEKLFF.

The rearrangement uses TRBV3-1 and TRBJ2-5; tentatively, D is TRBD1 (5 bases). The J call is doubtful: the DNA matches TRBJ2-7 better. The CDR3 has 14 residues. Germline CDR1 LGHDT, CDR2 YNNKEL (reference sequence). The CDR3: CASSPEQGGYEQYF. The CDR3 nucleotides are TGTGCCAGCAGCCCAGAGCAGGGTGGCTACGAGCAGTACTTC.

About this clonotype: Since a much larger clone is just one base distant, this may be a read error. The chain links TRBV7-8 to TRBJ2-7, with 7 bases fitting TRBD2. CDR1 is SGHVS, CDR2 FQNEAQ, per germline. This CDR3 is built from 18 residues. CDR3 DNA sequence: TGTGTCAGCAGCTTAGGCCACCCGGGGGGTTTCAGCTCCTACGAGCAGTACTTC. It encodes CVSSLGHPGGFSSYEQYF.

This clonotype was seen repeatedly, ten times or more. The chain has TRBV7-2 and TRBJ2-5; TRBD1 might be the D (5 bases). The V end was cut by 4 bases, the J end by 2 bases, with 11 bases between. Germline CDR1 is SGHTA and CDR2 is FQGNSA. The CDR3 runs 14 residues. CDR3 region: CASSSPGSQETQYF. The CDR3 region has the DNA TGTGCCAGCAGCTCTCCAGGGTCACAAGAGACCCAGTACTTC.

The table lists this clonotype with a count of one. Written as DNA, the CDR3 is TGCGCCAGCAGCCATGGCAACAGGGGAGGGGGGGCCAACGTCCTGACTTTC. Its translation: CASSHGNRGGGANVLTF. The J gene is TRBJ2-6, the V gene TRBV4-3; TRBD1 or TRBD2 may be the D gene (7 bases each). V lost 3 bases, J lost 4 bases, and 16 bases lay in between. The CDR3 has 17 amino acids. Germline-derived CDR1 and CDR2 are LGHNA and YSLEER.

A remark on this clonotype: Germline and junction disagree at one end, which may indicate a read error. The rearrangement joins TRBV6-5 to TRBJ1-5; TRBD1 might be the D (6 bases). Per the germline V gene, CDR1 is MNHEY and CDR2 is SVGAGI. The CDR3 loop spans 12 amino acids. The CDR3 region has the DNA TGTGCCAGCAGGTCAGGGGATCAGCCCCGGCATTTT. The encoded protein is CASRSGDQPRHF.

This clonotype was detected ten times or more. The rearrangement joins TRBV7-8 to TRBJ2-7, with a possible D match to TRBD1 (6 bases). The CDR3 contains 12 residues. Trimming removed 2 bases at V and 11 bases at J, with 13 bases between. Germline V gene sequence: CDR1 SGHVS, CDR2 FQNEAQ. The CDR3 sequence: CASSLSTGTKYF. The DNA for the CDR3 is TGTGCCAGCAGCTTATCCACAGGGACGAAGTACTTC.